Presented here are 20 T cell receptor beta chains from one specimen sequenced in a study of CD8 T cells in ankylosing spondylitis. TCRdb reprocessed the 5' RACE reads via MiXCR and lists one record per CDR3 protein. Of approximately 440,000 distinct CDR3 sequences detected, about a sixth appear once; the ten largest clones hold 1%. The antigens these receptors bind are not known. Study results and limitations: Ankylosing spondylitis blood appeared to carry a characteristic TCR beta motif of roughly 8 highly homologous variants.

Sequenced input: blood, either unsorted or a sorted T cell fraction (not recorded which). The receptors stem from a male donor with ankylosing spondylitis.

This clonotype was counted ten times or more. The chain uses TRBV4-3 and TRBJ2-1; TRBD2 matches 8 bases. CDR1 LGHNA and CDR2 YSLEER come from the germline V gene. With V trimmed by 3 bases and J by 6 bases, 7 bases remained unmatched. CDR3 size: 15 residues. CDR3 region: CASSQVSGTGNEQFF. CDR3 coding DNA: TGCGCCAGCAGCCAGGTTAGCGGGACGGGCAATGAGCAGTTCTTC.

The J gene is TRBJ2-3, the V gene TRBV6-1; 7 nucleotides line up with TRBD1. Unmatched junction bases numbered 8, after V lost 6 bases and J lost 2 bases. CDR1 is MNHNS and CDR2 is SASEGT in the germline V gene. The CDR3 length is 15 residues. CDR3 residues: CASRRQGQDTDTQYF. CDR3 DNA: TGTGCCAGCAGGCGACAGGGTCAGGACACAGATACGCAGTATTTT.

This clonotype was counted only a few times. The genes are TRBV3-1 and TRBJ2-5; 7 bases are a match to TRBD2. The CDR3 is 17 amino acids. Trimming removed 1 base from V and 2 bases from J; junction bases left unmatched: 10. Germline V lookup: CDR1 LGHDT, CDR2 YNNKEL (reference sequence). The CDR3 nucleotides are TGTGCCAGCAGCCAAGGGCCCCGCGGGAGCCTTCAAGAGACCCAGTACTTC. Translated: CASSQGPRGSLQETQYF.

The chain employs TRBV2 and TRBJ1-2; 9 nucleotides align to TRBD1. Germline V gives CDR1 SNHLY, CDR2 FYNNEI. The J segment lost 5 bases and the V segment lost 11 bases, leaving 12 bases of the junction unmatched. This CDR3 comprises 14 residues. The DNA for the CDR3 is TGTGCCGGAGCAGTGACAGGGGGTCCATATGGCTACACCTTC. Protein: CAGAVTGGPYGYTF. Based on the CDR3 plus reference TRBV2 and TRBJ1-2, the full variable domain is EPEVTQTPSHQVTQMGQEVILRCVPISNHLYFYWYRQILGQKVEFLVSFYNNEISEKSEIFDDQFSVERPDGSNFTLKIRSTKLEDSAMYFCAGAVTGGPYGYTFGSGTRLTVV.

The V call is TRBV6-5, the J call TRBJ1-6; D not resolved. Germline V gene data show CDR1 as MNHEY and CDR2 as SVGAGI. The CDR3 totals 18 residues. The V and J ends lost 4 bases and 0 bases respectively, with 16 bases between them. The CDR3, as DNA: TGTGCCAGCAGTTGGGGTGTGCCGCGGGGCTCCTATAATTCACCCCTCCACTTT. This gives the protein CASSWGVPRGSYNSPLHF.

This clonotype was observed a few times. The genes are TRBV20-1 and TRBJ2-7, with 13 bases matching TRBD2. The CDR3 extends over 15 amino acids. From germline, CDR1 is DFQATT and CDR2 SNEGSKA (reference sequence). The V segment lost 6 bases and the J segment 6 bases; nucleotides outside the gene matches: 11. The CDR3 region has the DNA TGCAGTGCCTATGGACTAGCGGGAGTTGCGGTCGAGCAGTACTTC. This sequence encodes CSAYGLAGVAVEQYF.

This clonotype was seen more than once but under ten times. CDR3 nucleotides: TGTGCCAGCAGTTTAGTTGGTCTAGAGTCCAATGAGCAGTTCTTC. Residues: CASSLVGLESNEQFF. The chain is built from TRBV28 and TRBJ2-1; D is undetermined. The CDR3 totals 15 residues. Germline lookup yields CDR1 MDHEN and CDR2 SYDVKM. Deletions cut 2 bases from V and 6 bases from J, with 14 bases between.

This chain links TRBV20-1 with TRBJ1-1; unclear D gene. CDR3 length: 14 amino acids. In germline, CDR1 is DFQATT, CDR2 SNEGSKA (reference sequence). Trimming pared 6 bases from V and 2 bases from J, leaving 16 bases between. The DNA for the CDR3 is TGCAGTGCCCTGGCGGGCCATATAAACACTGAAGCTTTCTTT. Translated, it gives CSALAGHINTEAFF.

This clonotype occurred a few times. The V call is TRBV5-1, the J call TRBJ2-7, with a possible D match to TRBD1 (6 bases). V lost 4 bases, J lost 2 bases, and 16 bases lay in between. The CDR3 is 15 amino acids. Germline V gene sequence: CDR1 SGHRS, CDR2 YFSETQ. The CDR3 DNA reads as TGCGCCAGCAGCAAACGCCCCCGGGACACCTACGAGCAGTACTTC. Protein sequence: CASSKRPRDTYEQYF.

This clonotype was observed a handful of times. The rearrangement links TRBV6-1 to TRBJ1-2, with D perhaps TRBD1 (6 bases). The V end lost 5 bases, the J end lost 1 base, and 17 bases lay between the germline ends. CDR3 size: 16 residues. CDR1 is MNHNS, CDR2 SASEGT, per germline. The CDR3 loop is CASSPPPGGGNYGYTF. CDR3 nucleotides: TGTGCCAGCAGTCCCCCTCCGGGGGGCGGTAACTATGGCTACACCTTC.

In this sample, this clonotype turned up many times. The rearrangement links TRBV7-8 to TRBJ2-2; a possible D gene is TRBD2 (7 bases). In germline, CDR1 is SGHVS, CDR2 FQNEAQ. The CDR3 sequence is 15 residues long. The V end lost 2 bases, the J end lost 2 bases, and 9 bases lay between the germline ends. The CDR3, as DNA: TGTGCCAGCAGCTTAAGGGGGGGAAACACCGGGGAGCTGTTTTTT. Its protein is CASSLRGGNTGELFF.

Only a few counts were recorded for this clonotype. The CDR3 protein is CASSARTGDNNEAFF. The CDR3 DNA reads TGTGCCAGCAGTGCCCGGACAGGGGATAATAATGAAGCTTTCTTT. The gene calls are TRBV6-1 and TRBJ1-1, with TRBD1 matching over 9 bases. V shed 4 bases and J 7 bases; nucleotides not matched to a gene: 10. The germline gives CDR1 MNHNS, CDR2 SASEGT. The CDR3 extends over 15 amino acids.

This clonotype was seen a few times. This chain connects TRBV5-1 to TRBJ1-5; D possibly corresponds to TRBD1 (5 bases). Germline V lookup: CDR1 SGHRS, CDR2 YFSETQ. The CDR3 extends over 14 amino acids. Trimming shortened V by 0 bases and J by 3 bases, and 7 bases separated the two germline ends. CDR3 sequence (DNA): TGCGCCAGCAGCTTGGGGGGGTACAATCAGCCCCAGCATTTT. Protein sequence: CASSLGGYNQPQHF.

This clonotype was seen only a few times. V and J are TRBV20-1 and TRBJ1-1; no definite D call. Germline CDR1 and CDR2: DFQATT and SNEGSKA (reference sequence). Trimming pared 0 bases from V and 11 bases from J, leaving 13 bases between. CDR3 length: 12 amino acids. The CDR3 spells CSARDSVGPAFF. DNA for the CDR3: TGCAGTGCTAGAGATTCAGTCGGGCCTGCTTTCTTT.

This clonotype was detected only a few times. The chain combines TRBV4-2 with TRBJ2-1; 9 bases are a match to TRBD2. J lost 8 bases, V lost 4 bases, and 6 bases had no gene match. CDR1 is LGHNA and CDR2 is YNFKEQ in the germline V gene. The CDR3 runs to 14 residues. The CDR3 nucleotides are TGTGCCAGCAGCCTACGGACTAGCGTACATGAGCAGTTCTTC. Translating it yields CASSLRTSVHEQFF.

This clonotype appeared a few times. The gene calls are TRBV20-1 and TRBJ2-7; 9 positions match TRBD1. This CDR3 has 15 amino acids. Germline lookup yields CDR1 DFQATT and CDR2 SNEGSKA (reference sequence). V dropped 2 bases and J dropped 3; count of bases not matched to a gene: 8. CDR3 DNA sequence: TGCAGTGCTAGAAATCTGAGACAGGGGGTCTACGAGCAGTACTTC. This sequence encodes CSARNLRQGVYEQYF.

This clonotype has at least ten counts. The V call is TRBV5-5, the J call TRBJ2-3, with 9 bases fitting TRBD1. CDR1 SGHKS and CDR2 YYEKEE come from the germline V gene (reference sequence). Trimming at V came to 7 bases and at J to 1 base, leaving 10 bases not matched to a gene. The CDR3 runs 16 residues. The CDR3 DNA reads as TGTGCCAGCGCCCTACAGGGGGCGCTGGGCACAGATACGCAGTATTTT. Residues: CASALQGALGTDTQYF.

This clonotype was detected a few times. The chain employs TRBV3-1 and TRBJ1-5; D is unresolved. The CDR3 totals 14 residues. In germline, CDR1 is LGHDT, CDR2 YNNKEL (reference sequence). Trimming took off 3 bases at V and 0 bases at J, with 6 bases between the two ends. CDR3 sequence: CASSQDNSNQPQHF. DNA for the CDR3: TGTGCCAGCAGCCAGGATAATAGCAATCAGCCCCAGCATTTT.

The V and J genes are TRBV7-8 and TRBJ1-2; D is perhaps TRBD1 (5 bases). The CDR3 runs to 14 residues. Germline V lookup: CDR1 SGHVS, CDR2 FQNEAQ. Trimming took 6 bases from V and 3 from J, leaving 14 bases between them. The CDR3 protein is CASRSGAEDYGYTF. CDR3 nucleotide sequence: TGTGCCAGCAGGTCCGGGGCCGAAGACTATGGCTACACCTTC.

The chain has TRBV28 and TRBJ1-6; possibly TRBD1 for D (5 bases). Germline V gene sequence: CDR1 MDHEN, CDR2 SYDVKM. The CDR3 totals 15 residues. Trimming pared 3 bases from V and 7 bases from J, leaving 13 bases between. The DNA of the CDR3 is TGTGCCAGCAGTTTGCGGGGAGCAGGGAATTCACCCCTCCACTTT. As protein: CASSLRGAGNSPLHF.